Listed here is a single T cell receptor (beta chain). The antigen remains undetermined. This entry is derived from a study of cytomegalovirus exposure and HLA in healthy donors. Across the study: The Caucasian-associated ancestry cluster contained roughly four fifths of the approximately 430 genotyped donors.

Findings and limits, study-wide: Cytomegalovirus-associated TCR beta chains were listed, numbering roughly 150. In vitro work confirmed that three CMV-associated chains recognize CMV antigens.

Primers included in the PCR were 60 Vbeta and 13 Jbeta primers. Libraries were prepared by immunoSEQ multiplex PCR; TCRdb keeps only in-frame clonotypes and omits some of them. The table records around 58,000 clones, about 67% of them present only once. Between the trimmed V and J ends, which lost 0 bases and 2 bases, there was a span of 12 bases. Germline loops: CDR1 SGHRS, CDR2 YFSETQ. This CDR3 has 16 amino acids. The clonotype comes from a man aged 35 to 55 in good health and CMV-seropositive. The chain carries TRBV5-1 and TRBJ2-1, with D unclear. The material sequenced was PBMCs. Here the CDR3 DNA reads TGCGCCAGCAGCTTGGAGGCAGGCAGCCCCTACAATGAGCAGTTCTTC. Protein product: CASSLEAGSPYNEQFF. Together with reference TRBV5-1 and TRBJ2-1, the CDR3 gives the full variable domain: KAGVTQTPRYLIKTRGQQVTLSCSPISGHRSVSWYQQTPGQGLQFLFEYFSETQRNKGNFPGRFSGRQFSNSRSEMNVSTLELGDSALYLCASSLEAGSPYNEQFFGPGTRLTVL.